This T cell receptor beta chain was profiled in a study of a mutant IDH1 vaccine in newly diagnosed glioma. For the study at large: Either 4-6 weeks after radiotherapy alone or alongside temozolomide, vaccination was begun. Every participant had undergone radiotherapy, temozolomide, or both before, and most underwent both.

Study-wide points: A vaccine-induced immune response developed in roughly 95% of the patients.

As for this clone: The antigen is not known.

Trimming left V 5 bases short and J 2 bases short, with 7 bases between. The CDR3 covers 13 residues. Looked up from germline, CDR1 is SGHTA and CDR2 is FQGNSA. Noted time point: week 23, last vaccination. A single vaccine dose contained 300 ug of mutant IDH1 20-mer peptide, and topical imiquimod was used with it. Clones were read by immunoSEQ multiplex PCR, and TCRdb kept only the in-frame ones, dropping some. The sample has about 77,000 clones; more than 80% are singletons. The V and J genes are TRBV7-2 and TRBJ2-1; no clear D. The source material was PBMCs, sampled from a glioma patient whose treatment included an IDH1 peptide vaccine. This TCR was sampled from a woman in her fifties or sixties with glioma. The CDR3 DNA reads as TGTGCCAGCAGCCCCGGCACCTACAATGAGCAGTTCTTC. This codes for CASSPGTYNEQFF. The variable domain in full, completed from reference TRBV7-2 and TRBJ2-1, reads GAGVSQSPSNKVTEKGKDVELRCDPISGHTALYWYRQSLGQGLEFLIYFQGNSAPDKSGLPSDRFSAERTGGSVSTLTIQRTQQEDSAVYLCASSPGTYNEQFFGPGTRLTVL.